These T cell receptor beta chains were read from a single sample in a study of blood T cell repertoires in COVID-19. Sequencing used immunoSEQ multiplex PCR; TCRdb keeps in-frame clones, though not all of them. The sample has about 360,000 clones; over 75% are singletons. The material sequenced was PBMCs or T cells enriched from blood (not recorded which). Receptors originate from a woman between 40 and 55 years old with acute COVID-19. CDR3s include the opening cysteine and the closing phenylalanine or tryptophan. Each record gives: clone size, J gene, V gene, D gene, CDR3 protein, CDR3 DNA. D genes are given only for firm matches. Expanded clones get a size class; other rows say once, few or many, or leave the size out.

. | TRBJ1-1 | TRBV20-1 | . | CSASSGNFEAFF | TGCAGTGCTAGTTCCGGGAACTTTGAAGCTTTCTTT
. | TRBJ1-2 | TRBV30 | . | CAWTPDTSNYGYTF | TGTGCCTGGACTCCGGACACCTCTAACTATGGCTACACCTTC
. | TRBJ2-7 | TRBV11-3 | TRBD1 | CASSPRGQGATEQYF | TGTGCCAGCAGCCCTAGAGGACAGGGGGCAACGGAGCAGTACTTC
many | TRBJ2-2 | TRBV19 | TRBD1 | CASTRGTGGASGELFF | TGTGCCAGTACCCGAGGGACAGGGGGCGCTTCTGGGGAGCTGTTTTTT
. | TRBJ1-1 | TRBV7-9 | TRBD1 | CASSLRVPAGGSWNTEAFF | TGTGCCAGCAGCTTAAGGGTCCCGGCAGGGGGATCGTGGAACACTGAAGCTTTCTTT
. | TRBJ2-1 | TRBV7-2 | TRBD2 | CASSVNLAGRNNEQFF | TGTGCCAGCAGCGTAAACCTAGCGGGCCGAAACAATGAGCAGTTCTTC
. | TRBJ2-3 | TRBV7-2 | . | CASRDSGDTQYF | TGTGCCAGCAGAGACTCTGGGGATACGCAGTATTTT
. | TRBJ2-5 | TRBV7-2 | . | CASNDPGTPRETQYF | TGTGCCAGCAACGACCCCGGGACACCTAGGGAGACCCAGTACTTC
. | TRBJ2-5 | TRBV7-6 | TRBD2 | CASSSGTSSIGAQYF | TGTGCCAGCAGTTCCGGGACTAGCAGCATCGGGGCCCAGTACTTC
. | TRBJ1-4 | TRBV30 | . | CAWSVQEKLFF | TGTGCCTGGAGTGTACAGGAGAAACTGTTTTTT